The present entry profiles one T cell receptor beta chain with its context. These data belong to a study of CD8+ T cells in alopecia areata. cDNA prepared by RNA extraction and subsequent reverse transcription served as the template for sequencing. TCRdb's copy holds only in-frame clones and misses some; the assay was immunoSEQ multiplex PCR. The table lists under 300,000 clones, about three fifths of them singletons. The CDR3 runs to 15 residues. Trimming at V came to 9 bases and at J to 8 bases, leaving 13 bases not matched to a gene. The germline gives CDR1 ENHRY, CDR2 SYGVKD. Treatment noted: oral pan-JAK inhibitor, 5-10 mg twice daily.

The receptor was derived from a human donor with alopecia areata. The chain links TRBV10-3 to TRBJ2-1; 10 nucleotides align to TRBD2. Sequencing used CD4+ T cells sorted from blood, obtained at roughly week 53, from a patient treated with tofacitinib. In nucleotides, the CDR3 is TGTGCCATATCTGAGCGGGGGGGCCTTATGCATGAGCAGTTCTTC. It codes for CAISERGGLMHEQFF.